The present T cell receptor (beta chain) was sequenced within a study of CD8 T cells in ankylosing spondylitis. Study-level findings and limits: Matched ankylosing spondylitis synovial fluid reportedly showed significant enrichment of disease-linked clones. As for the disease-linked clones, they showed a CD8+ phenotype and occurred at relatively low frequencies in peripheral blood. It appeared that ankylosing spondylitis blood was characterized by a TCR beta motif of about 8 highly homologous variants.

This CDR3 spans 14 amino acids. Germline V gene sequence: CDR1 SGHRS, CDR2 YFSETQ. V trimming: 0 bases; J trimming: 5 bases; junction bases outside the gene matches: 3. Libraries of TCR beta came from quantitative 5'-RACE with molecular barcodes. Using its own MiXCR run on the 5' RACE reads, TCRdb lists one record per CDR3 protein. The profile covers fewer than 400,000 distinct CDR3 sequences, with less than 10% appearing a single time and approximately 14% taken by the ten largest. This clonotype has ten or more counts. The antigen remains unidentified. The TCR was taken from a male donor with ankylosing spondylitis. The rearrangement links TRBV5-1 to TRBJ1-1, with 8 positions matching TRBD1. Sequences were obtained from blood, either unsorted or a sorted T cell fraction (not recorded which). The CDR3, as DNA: TGCGCCAGCAGCTTGGGGACAGGGCGGACTGAAGCTTTCTTT. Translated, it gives CASSLGTGRTEAFF.